This entry features one T cell receptor beta chain sequence. The antigen it binds to is not known. Base qualities are not provided; no much larger clone lies one nucleotide away. The study evaluated CTLA-4 blockade (ipilimumab) given together with focal radiation therapy in patients who had chemo-refractory metastatic non-small-cell lung cancer. The library was made by the immunoSEQ multiplex PCR assay. The table was pulled from immuneACCESS by TCRdb, which kept in-frame rearrangements only. Such tables lose some clones; where checked, under half of the loss comes from unresolved V genes, and the rest has no known cause. This sample is represented by 95,000 to 150,000 clones; 85% to 90% of them were singletons. The ten largest clones represent just under 7% of the sample. The data were taken from a study of radiotherapy plus CTLA-4 blockade in lung cancer (dated by TCRdb to 2017 to 2018). Turning to the overall study: Objective responses occurred in about 19% of enrolled patients, and 31% achieved disease control.

The investigation overall reported the following: Early dynamic changes in blood T cell clones, together with increased serum interferon-beta after radiation, were reported as the strongest predictors of response. After treatment with radiotherapy and ipilimumab, TCR clones that originated in tumors expanded in peripheral blood.

V trim: 0 bases; J trim: 6 bases; unmatched bases: 1. CDR1 and CDR2 were assigned from the germline V gene as SGDLS and YYNGEE. Reading from cysteine to phenylalanine, the CDR3 counts 14 amino acids. The DNA shown is the 42-base CDR3, in frame from base 1. The sequences come from peripheral blood, collected from a patient treated with radiotherapy plus ipilimumab. The TCR originated in a human donor with non-small cell lung cancer that progressed on radiotherapy plus ipilimumab. The rearrangement combines TRBV9 with TRBJ1-4, with 8 bases aligning to TRBD1. The encoded CDR3 is CASSVGTGHEKLFF. The nucleotides are TGTGCCAGCAGCGTAGGGACAGGGCATGAAAAACTGTTTTTT.